This T cell receptor (beta chain) appears in the sequencing data of a study of post-analysis software for immune sequencing data. Across the study: The patients showed relapsing-remitting, secondary progressive and progressive-relapsing multiple sclerosis courses. Broader study findings: Multiple sclerosis was associated with a significant reduction in normalized Chao1 diversity relative to controls. Under the F measure, samples that were prepared in one batch clustered strongly together. Controls showed lower frequencies than patients for five TRBV segments, and TRBV5-6, TRBV5-1 and TRBV20-1 were among these.

Researchers reported that TCR beta cDNA libraries carried unique molecular identifiers. TCRdb processed the PCR reads anew with MiXCR; each CDR3 protein has one entry. The sample carries approximately 400,000 distinct CDR3 sequences, around 33% recorded once. This clonotype was counted only a few times. Its specificity is unknown. Trimming took off 3 bases at V and 0 bases at J, with 13 bases between the two ends. The V gene's germline CDR1 is SGHTA and CDR2 FQGNSA. This CDR3 is built from 16 residues. J is TRBJ2-3 and V is TRBV7-2; tentatively, D is TRBD1 or TRBD2 (5 bases each). The sequencing sample was made of blood. The sequence derives from a girl between 10 and 17 years old with multiple sclerosis. This CDR3 is CASSLGDRRSTDTQYF. CDR3 bases: TGTGCCAGCAGCTTGGGGGACCGGAGGAGCACAGATACGCAGTATTTT.